This T cell receptor (beta chain) was recorded in a study of Ad26.COV2.S vaccination and SARS-CoV-2 variants. TCRdb's copy holds only in-frame clones and misses some; the assay was immunoSEQ multiplex PCR. The table records more than 300,000 clones, about 86% of them present only once. CDR1 ENHRY and CDR2 SYGVKD come from the germline V gene. The CDR3 sequence is 12 residues long. Trimming removed 11 bases from V and 1 base from J, with 9 bases in between. The treatment here: around 19 received Ad26.COV2.S at low or high dose, single or two shots; about 5 received placebo; per-sample allocation not given. Specimens were obtained on day 63 following the first vaccine or placebo injection.

This specimen consisted of peripheral blood, obtained in a trial of Ad26.COV2.S vaccine versus placebo. J is TRBJ1-3 and V is TRBV10-3, with no clear D. The TCR originated in a person between 18 and 60 years old who received the Ad26.COV2.S COVID-19 vaccine or a placebo. The CDR3 DNA reads TGTGCCGCGGGCAGGTCTGGAAACACCATATATTTT. Amino acid sequence: CAAGRSGNTIYF.